Each of the 8 T cell receptor beta chains below was sequenced from the same sample in a study of shared clonotypes between healthy human individuals. Profiled with immunoSEQ multiplex PCR; TCRdb holds only in-frame clones, not every one. The top ten hold roughly 0.35% of the sample, which has fewer than 1.6 million clones, around 98.5% seen once. What was sequenced was naive CD4+ T cells sorted from blood. Indicated subset: CD45RA+ positively selected. The receptors were sampled from a man younger than 45 in good health.

The V gene is TRBV28, the J gene TRBJ1-4, with 8 bases matching TRBD1. Germline CDR1 reads MDHEN; CDR2 reads SYDVKM. CDR3 length: 16 residues. Unmatched junction bases numbered 7, after V lost 5 bases and J lost 2 bases. The CDR3 region has the DNA TGTGCCAGCAGTAGTCAGGGGGCAGTGACTAATGAAAAACTGTTTTTT. Its translation is CASSSQGAVTNEKLFF.

This clone was seen a single time. The chain joins TRBV5-1 to TRBJ1-1; D gene unclear. CDR3 size: 15 residues. Germline V gene sequence: CDR1 SGHRS, CDR2 YFSETQ. V was pared by 2 bases and J by 3 bases, with 14 bases between. In DNA, the CDR3 is TGCGCCAGCAGCTTCTCGCCGGGCGGGGACACTGAAGCTTTCTTT. Translation gives CASSFSPGGDTEAFF.

The V gene is TRBV2, the J gene TRBJ1-2; D gene unclear. Germline lookup yields CDR1 SNHLY and CDR2 FYNNEI. This CDR3 is 12 amino acids long. V was pared by 3 bases and J by 14 bases, with 16 bases between. The chain's CDR3 is CASSESGPAKTF. In nucleotides, the CDR3 is TGTGCCAGCAGTGAGAGTGGCCCCGCTAAGACCTTC.

The chain joins TRBV18 to TRBJ2-2, with 9 bases that match TRBD2. Germline V lookup: CDR1 KGHSH, CDR2 LQKENI. The CDR3 totals 17 residues. Trimming at V came to 5 bases and at J to 0 bases, leaving 7 bases not matched to a gene. The CDR3 bases are TGTGCCAGCTCATCCAAGACTAGCGGCCCGAACACCGGGGAGCTGTTTTTT. Translation gives CASSSKTSGPNTGELFF.

The gene calls are TRBV5-1 and TRBJ2-7; D may be TRBD1 (5 bases). CDR1 is SGHRS and CDR2 is YFSETQ in the germline V gene. V lost 7 bases and J lost 0, with 14 bases in between. This CDR3 spans 14 amino acids. As DNA, the CDR3 is TGCGCCAGCCGTCTTGGGGCCATCTCCTACGAGCAGTACTTC. Encoded protein: CASRLGAISYEQYF.

The chain recombines TRBV5-1 with TRBJ2-7; 14 bases line up with TRBD2. V shed 4 bases, J shed 5 bases, and the junction held 11 bases outside the gene matches. CDR1 and CDR2 (germline): SGHRS, YFSETQ. The CDR3 length is 17 residues. The CDR3 DNA is TGCGCCAGCAGCGAAACGGGACTAGCGGGAGCTTTTCACGAGCAGTACTTC. Translated, it gives CASSETGLAGAFHEQYF.

The chain joins TRBV19 to TRBJ2-3, with TRBD1 identical over 9 bases. V lost 10 bases, J lost 5 bases, and 16 bases stayed unmatched. CDR3 length: 16 amino acids. CDR1 and CDR2 (germline): LNHDA, SQIVND (reference sequence). The CDR3 DNA reads as TGTGCCACCCGACAAGTCACAGGGGGCGCGGGAGATACGCAGTATTTT. Its protein product is CATRQVTGGAGDTQYF.

The J gene is TRBJ1-2, the V gene TRBV4-2; no clear D gene. The CDR3 spans 11 residues. V lost 0 bases and J lost 10, with 6 bases in between. Germline V gene sequence: CDR1 LGHNA, CDR2 YNFKEQ. The CDR3 region has the DNA TGTGCCAGCAGCCAAGACCAGTTCTACACCTTC. Translation gives CASSQDQFYTF.